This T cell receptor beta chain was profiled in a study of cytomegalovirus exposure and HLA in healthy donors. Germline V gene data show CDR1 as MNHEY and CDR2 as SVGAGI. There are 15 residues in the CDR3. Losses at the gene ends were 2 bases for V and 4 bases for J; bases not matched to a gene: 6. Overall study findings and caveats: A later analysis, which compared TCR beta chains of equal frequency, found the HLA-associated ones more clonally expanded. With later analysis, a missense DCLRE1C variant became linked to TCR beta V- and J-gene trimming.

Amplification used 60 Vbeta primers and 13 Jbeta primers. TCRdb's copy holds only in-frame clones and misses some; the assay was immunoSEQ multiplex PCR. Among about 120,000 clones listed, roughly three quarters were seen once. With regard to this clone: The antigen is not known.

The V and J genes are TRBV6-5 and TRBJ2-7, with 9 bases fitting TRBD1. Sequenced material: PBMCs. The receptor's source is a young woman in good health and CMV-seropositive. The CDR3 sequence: CASSYGGTGRYEQYF. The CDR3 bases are TGTGCCAGCAGTTACGGGGGGACAGGGCGATACGAGCAGTACTTC.